What follows describes a single T cell receptor (beta chain). The assay was immunoSEQ multiplex PCR, and TCRdb's table has in-frame clones only and misses some. The sample records 300,000 to 350,000 clones, roughly 91% being singletons. This CDR3 comprises 16 residues. The germline gives CDR1 MNHEY, CDR2 SMNVEV (reference sequence). Trimming left V 5 bases short and J 6 bases short, with 20 bases between. The source of the sample is a study of blood T cell repertoires in COVID-19. The wider study: COVID-19 samples from acute and convalescent phases originated in the United States, Italy and Spain.

Participants were aged about 18 to 100 years from around 25 US areas. Cohort 3 donors were reported recovered after two negative PCRs, clearance, or symptom resolution. The source is a woman between 25 and 40 years old who had recovered from COVID-19. The sequenced sample was PBMCs or T cells enriched from blood (not recorded which). This chain uses TRBV27 with TRBJ2-1; D is undetermined. CDR3 amino acids: CASSPFGGSTRNEQFF. CDR3 DNA: TGTGCCAGCAGTCCTTTTGGCGGAAGTACGCGCAATGAGCAGTTCTTC.